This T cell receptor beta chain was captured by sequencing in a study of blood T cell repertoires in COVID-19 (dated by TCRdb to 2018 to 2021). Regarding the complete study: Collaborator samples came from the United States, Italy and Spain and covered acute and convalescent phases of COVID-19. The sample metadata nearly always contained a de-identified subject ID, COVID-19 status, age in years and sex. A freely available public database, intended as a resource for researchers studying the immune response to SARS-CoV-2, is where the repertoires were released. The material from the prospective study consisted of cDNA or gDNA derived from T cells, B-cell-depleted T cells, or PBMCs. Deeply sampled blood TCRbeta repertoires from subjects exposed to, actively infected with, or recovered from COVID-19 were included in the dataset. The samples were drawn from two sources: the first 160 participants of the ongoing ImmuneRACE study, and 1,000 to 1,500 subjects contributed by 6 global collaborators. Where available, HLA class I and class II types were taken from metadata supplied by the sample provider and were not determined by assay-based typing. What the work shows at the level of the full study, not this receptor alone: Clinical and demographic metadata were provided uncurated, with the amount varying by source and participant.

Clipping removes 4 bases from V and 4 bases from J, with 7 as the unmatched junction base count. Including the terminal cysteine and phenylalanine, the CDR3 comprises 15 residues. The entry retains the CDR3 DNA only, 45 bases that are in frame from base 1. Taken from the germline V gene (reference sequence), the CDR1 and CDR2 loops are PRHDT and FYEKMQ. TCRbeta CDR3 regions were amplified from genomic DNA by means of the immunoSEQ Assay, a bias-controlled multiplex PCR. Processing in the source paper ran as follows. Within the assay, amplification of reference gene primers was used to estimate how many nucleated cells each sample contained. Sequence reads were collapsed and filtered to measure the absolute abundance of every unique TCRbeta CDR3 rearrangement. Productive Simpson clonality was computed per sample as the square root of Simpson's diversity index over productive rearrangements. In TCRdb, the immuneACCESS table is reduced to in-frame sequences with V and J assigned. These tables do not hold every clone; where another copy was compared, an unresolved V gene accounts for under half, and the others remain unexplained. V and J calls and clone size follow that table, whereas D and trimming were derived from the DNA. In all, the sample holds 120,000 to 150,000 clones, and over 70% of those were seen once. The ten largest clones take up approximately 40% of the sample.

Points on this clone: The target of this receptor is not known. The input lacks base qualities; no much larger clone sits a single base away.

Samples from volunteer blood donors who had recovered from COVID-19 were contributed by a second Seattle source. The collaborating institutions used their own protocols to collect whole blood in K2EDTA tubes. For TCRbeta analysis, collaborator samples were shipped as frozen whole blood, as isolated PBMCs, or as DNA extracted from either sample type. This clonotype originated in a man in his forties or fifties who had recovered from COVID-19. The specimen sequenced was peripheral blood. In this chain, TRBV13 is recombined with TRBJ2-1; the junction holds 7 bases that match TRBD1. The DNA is TGTGCCAGCAGCTATACAGGGGATCCATACAATGAGCAGTTCTTC. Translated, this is CASSYTGDPYNEQFF.